Listed below are T cell receptor beta chains from one sample, sequenced in a study of shared clonotypes between healthy human individuals. The method was immunoSEQ multiplex PCR; TCRdb's version includes in-frame clones alone and lacks a portion of them. This table has under 2,500,000 clones, around 95% appearing once. The sequenced material came from naive CD4+ T cells sorted from blood. The receptors shown here come from a man aged 18 to 30 in good health. CDR3s include the opening cysteine and the closing phenylalanine or tryptophan. Fields, in order: V gene, J gene, CDR3 protein.

>TRBV11-3|TRBJ2-1
CASSLSAGGYNEQFF
>TRBV7-2|TRBJ2-7
CASSLGPGDVSYEQYF
>TRBV6-1|TRBJ1-6
CASSESGQGFVPLHF
>TRBV30|TRBJ2-3
CAWSHGDRVKDTQYF
>TRBV5-1|TRBJ1-1
CASSLVGGVGNTEAFF
>TRBV10-3|TRBJ2-7
CAISLLAGGRDEQYF
>TRBV19|TRBJ1-2
CASQSRDRLTNYGYTF
>TRBV30|TRBJ1-1
CAWSDFSGPGTEAFF
>TRBV4-3|TRBJ2-7
CASSQTDRGFYEQYF
>TRBV16|TRBJ1-2
CASSTSSGNYGYTF
>TRBV25-1|TRBJ2-1
CASARPGGGKQFF
>TRBV11-3|TRBJ2-1
CASSRPGLEGNEQFF
>TRBV19|TRBJ2-5
CASSSRDRGRPRETQYF
>TRBV27|TRBJ1-1
CASSLRATGSDTEAFF
>TRBV18|TRBJ2-1
CASSPTVNNEQFF
>TRBV10-3|TRBJ2-3
CAISETATSTDTQYF
>TRBV7-9|TRBJ2-5
CASSSGTRTQYF
>TRBV7-2|TRBJ1-5
CASSLATGISNQPQHF
>TRBV7-9|TRBJ2-2
CAADRAYTGELFF
>TRBV6-4|TRBJ2-7
CASSDSGTLRYEQYF
>TRBV5-5|TRBJ1-3
CASSLGPSGNTIYF
>TRBV30|TRBJ2-1
CAWSVMLVTGLNNEQFF
>TRBV19|TRBJ2-7
CASSIARAGTYEQYF
>TRBV5-6|TRBJ1-1
CASSLGGGRGAFF
>TRBV19|TRBJ1-2
CASSFRDRPLYGYTF
>TRBV6-6|TRBJ2-2
CASSYSTGNTGELFF
>TRBV30|TRBJ2-2
CAWDRDRNTGELFF
>TRBV7-3|TRBJ2-3
CASSSKGTSTDTQYF
>TRBV5-4|TRBJ2-3
CASSLGRGTDTQYF
>TRBV9|TRBJ1-2
CASSVTGPYGYTF
>TRBV5-1|TRBJ2-1
CASSTGTSGNEQFF
>TRBV7-9|TRBJ2-7
CASSLGYSFSSYEQYF
>TRBV30|TRBJ1-5
CAWSRPEATQHF